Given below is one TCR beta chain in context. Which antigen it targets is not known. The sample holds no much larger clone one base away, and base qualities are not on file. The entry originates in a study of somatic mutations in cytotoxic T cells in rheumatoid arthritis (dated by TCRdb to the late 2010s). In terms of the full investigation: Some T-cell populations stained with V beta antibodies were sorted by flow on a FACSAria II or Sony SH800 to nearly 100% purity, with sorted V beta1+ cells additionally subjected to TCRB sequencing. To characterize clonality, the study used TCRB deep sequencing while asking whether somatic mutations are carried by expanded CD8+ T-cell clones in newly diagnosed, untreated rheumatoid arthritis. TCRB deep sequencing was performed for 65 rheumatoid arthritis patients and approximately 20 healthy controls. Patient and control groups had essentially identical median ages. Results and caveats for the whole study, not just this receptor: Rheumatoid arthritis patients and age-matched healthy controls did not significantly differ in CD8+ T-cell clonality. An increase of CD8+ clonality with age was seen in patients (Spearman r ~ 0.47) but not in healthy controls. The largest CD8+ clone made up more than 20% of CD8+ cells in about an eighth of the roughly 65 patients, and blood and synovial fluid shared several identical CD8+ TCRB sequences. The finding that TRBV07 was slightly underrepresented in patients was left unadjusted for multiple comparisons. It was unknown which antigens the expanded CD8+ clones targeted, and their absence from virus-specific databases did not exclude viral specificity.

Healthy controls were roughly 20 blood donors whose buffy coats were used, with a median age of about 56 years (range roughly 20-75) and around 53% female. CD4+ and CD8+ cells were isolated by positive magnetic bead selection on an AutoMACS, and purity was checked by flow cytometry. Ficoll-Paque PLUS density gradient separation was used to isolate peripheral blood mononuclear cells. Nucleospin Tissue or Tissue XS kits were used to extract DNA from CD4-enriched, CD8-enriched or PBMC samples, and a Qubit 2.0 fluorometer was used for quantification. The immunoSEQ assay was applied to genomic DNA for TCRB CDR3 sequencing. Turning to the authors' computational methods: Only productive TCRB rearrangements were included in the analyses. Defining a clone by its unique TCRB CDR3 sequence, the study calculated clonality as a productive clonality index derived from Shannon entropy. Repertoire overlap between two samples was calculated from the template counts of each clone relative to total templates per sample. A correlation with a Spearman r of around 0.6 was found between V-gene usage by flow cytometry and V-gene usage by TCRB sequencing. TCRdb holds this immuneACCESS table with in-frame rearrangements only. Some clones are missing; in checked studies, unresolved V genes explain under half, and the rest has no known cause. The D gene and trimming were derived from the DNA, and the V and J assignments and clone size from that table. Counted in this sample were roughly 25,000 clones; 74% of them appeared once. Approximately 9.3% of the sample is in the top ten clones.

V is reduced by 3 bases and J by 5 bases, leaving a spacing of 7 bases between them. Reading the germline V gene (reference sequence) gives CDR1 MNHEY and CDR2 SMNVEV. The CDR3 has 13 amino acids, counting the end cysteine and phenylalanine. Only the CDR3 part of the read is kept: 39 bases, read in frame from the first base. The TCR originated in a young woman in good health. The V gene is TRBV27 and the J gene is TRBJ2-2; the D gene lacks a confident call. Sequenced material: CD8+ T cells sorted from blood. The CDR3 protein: CASSFQRTGELFF. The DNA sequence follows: TGTGCCAGCAGTTTTCAACGTACCGGGGAGCTGTTTTTT.